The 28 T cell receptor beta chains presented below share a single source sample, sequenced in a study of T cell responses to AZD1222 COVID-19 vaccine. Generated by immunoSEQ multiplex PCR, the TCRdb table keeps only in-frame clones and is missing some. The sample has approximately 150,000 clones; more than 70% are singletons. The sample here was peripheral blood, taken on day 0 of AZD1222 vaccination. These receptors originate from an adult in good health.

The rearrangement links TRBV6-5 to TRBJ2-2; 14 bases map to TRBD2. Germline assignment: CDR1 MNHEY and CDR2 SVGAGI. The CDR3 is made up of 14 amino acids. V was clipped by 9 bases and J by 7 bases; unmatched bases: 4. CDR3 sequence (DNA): TGTGCCAGTTGGACTAGCGGGAGGCACGGGGAGCTGTTTTTT. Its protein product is CASWTSGRHGELFF.

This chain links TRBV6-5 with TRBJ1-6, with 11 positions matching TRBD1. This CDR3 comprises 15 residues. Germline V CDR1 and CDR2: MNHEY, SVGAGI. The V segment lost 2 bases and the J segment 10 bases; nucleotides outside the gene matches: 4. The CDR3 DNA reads TGTGCCAGCAGTTACGGACAGGGGGCAGGCTCACCCCTCCACTTT. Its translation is CASSYGQGAGSPLHF.

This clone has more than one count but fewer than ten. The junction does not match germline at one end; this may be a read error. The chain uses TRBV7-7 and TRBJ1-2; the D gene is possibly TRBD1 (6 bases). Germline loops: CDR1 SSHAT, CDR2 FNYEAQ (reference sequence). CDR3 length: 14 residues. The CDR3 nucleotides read TGTGCTAGCAGCTTAGGGGGGGACCACACCGGCTACACCTTC. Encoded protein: CASSLGGDHTGYTF.

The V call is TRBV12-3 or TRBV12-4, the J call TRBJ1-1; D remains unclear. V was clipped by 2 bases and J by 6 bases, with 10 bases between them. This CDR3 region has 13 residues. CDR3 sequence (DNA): TGTGCCAGCAGTTTAATGGCAGATGCTGAAGCTTTCTTT. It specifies CASSLMADAEAFF.

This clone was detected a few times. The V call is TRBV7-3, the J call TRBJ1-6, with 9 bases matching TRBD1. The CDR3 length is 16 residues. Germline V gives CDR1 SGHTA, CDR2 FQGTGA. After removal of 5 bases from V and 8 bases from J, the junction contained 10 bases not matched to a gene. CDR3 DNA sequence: TGTGCCAGCAGCATCACAGGGGGCCTTAAGGATTCACCCCTCCACTTT. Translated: CASSITGGLKDSPLHF.

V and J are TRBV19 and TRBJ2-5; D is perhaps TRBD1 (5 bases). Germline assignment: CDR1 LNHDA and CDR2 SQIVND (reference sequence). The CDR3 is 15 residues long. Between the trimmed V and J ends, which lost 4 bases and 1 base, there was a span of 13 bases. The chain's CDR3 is CASSKQGNRQETQYF. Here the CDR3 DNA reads TGTGCCAGTAGTAAGCAGGGAAACCGCCAAGAGACCCAGTACTTC.

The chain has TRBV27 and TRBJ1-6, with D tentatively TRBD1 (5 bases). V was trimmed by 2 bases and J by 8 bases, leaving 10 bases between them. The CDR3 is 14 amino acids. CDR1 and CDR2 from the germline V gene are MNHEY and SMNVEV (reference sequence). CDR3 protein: CASSLTGGYSPLHF. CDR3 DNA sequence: TGTGCCAGCAGTTTAACGGGGGGATATTCACCCCTCCACTTT.

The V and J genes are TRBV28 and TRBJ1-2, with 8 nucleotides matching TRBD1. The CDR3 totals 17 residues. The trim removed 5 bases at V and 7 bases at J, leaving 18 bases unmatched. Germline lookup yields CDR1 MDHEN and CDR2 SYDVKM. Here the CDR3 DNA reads TGTGCCAGCAGTCGGGATTTAGGACAGGGAGGGCGGAGTGGCTACACCTTC. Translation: CASSRDLGQGGRSGYTF.

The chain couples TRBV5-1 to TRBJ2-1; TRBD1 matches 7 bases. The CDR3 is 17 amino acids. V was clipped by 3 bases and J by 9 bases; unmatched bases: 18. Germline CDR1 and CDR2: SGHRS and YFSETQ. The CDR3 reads CASSSDHRTGPSREQFF. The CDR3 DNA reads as TGCGCCAGCAGCTCGGACCACCGGACAGGACCCTCTCGTGAGCAGTTCTTC.

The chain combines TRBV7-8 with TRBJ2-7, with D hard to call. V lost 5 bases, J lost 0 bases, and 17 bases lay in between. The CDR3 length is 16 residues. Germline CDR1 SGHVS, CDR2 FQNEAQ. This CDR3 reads CASSPPFAASSYEQYF. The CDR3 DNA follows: TGTGCCAGCAGCCCCCCTTTCGCGGCTAGCTCCTACGAGCAGTACTTC.

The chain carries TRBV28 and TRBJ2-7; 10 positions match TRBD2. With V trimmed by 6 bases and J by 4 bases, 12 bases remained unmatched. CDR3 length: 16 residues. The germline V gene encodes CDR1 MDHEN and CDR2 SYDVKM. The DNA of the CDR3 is TGTGCCAGCAGCCTAGGGACTAGCGTATGGTCTTACGAGCAGTACTTC. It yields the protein CASSLGTSVWSYEQYF.

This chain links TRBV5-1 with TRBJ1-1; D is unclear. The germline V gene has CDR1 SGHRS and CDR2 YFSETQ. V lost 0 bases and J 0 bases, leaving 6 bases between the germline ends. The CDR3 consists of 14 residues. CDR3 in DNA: TGCGCCAGCAGCTTGGAACAGCTGAACACTGAAGCTTTCTTT. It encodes CASSLEQLNTEAFF.

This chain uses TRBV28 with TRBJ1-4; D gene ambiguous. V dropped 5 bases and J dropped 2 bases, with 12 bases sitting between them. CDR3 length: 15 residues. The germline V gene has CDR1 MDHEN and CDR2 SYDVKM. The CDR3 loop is CASSLLLNTNEKLFF. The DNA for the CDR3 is TGTGCCAGCAGTCTCCTGTTGAACACTAATGAAAAACTGTTTTTT.

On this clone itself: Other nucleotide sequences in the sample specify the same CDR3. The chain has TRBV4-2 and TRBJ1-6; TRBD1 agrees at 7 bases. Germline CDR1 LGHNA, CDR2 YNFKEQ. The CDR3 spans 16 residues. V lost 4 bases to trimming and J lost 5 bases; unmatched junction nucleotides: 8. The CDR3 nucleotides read TGTGCCAGCAGCCCAGGACAGGTTGAGGATAATTCACCCCTCCACTTT. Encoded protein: CASSPGQVEDNSPLHF.

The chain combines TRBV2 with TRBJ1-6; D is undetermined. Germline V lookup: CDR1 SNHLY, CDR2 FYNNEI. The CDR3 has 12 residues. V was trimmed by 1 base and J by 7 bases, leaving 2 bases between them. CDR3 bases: TGTGCCAGCAGTGAAGAAAATTCACCCCTCCACTTT. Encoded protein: CASSEENSPLHF.

For the CDR3, the DNA is TGTGCCAGCAGCCCGTCCTTGAGGGACTCCTACGAGCAGTACTTC. Translated, it gives CASSPSLRDSYEQYF. The chain couples TRBV9 to TRBJ2-7; D is possibly TRBD2 (5 bases). The CDR3 runs to 15 residues. Per germline, CDR1 SGDLS and CDR2 YYNGEE. V dropped 4 bases and J dropped 0 bases, with 14 bases sitting between them.

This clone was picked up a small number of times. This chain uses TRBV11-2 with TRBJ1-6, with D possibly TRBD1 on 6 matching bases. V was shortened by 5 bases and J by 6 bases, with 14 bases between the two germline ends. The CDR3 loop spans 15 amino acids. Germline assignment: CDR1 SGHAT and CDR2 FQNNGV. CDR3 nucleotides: TGTGCCAGCAGCCCGTACGGACAGATTAATTCACCCCTCCACTTT. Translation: CASSPYGQINSPLHF.

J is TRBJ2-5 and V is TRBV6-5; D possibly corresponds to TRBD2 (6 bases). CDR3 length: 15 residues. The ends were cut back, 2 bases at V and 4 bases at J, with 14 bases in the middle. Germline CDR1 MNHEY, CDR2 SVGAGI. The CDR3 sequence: CASSYRSGSGETQYF. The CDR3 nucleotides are TGTGCCAGCAGTTACCGGTCCGGGAGCGGAGAGACCCAGTACTTC.

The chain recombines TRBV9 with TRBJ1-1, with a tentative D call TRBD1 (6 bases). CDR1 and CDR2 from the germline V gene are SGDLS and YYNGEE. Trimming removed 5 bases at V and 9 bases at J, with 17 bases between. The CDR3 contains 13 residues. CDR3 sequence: CASSWGAEDQAFF. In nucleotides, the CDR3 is TGTGCCAGCAGTTGGGGGGCGGAGGATCAAGCTTTCTTT.

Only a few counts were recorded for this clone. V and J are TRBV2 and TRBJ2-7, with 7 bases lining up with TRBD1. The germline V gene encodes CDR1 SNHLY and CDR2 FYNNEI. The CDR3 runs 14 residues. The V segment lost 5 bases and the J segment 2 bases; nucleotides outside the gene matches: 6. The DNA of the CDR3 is TGTGCCAGCAGTCCTAACAGGGGAACCTACGAGCAGTACTTC. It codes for CASSPNRGTYEQYF.

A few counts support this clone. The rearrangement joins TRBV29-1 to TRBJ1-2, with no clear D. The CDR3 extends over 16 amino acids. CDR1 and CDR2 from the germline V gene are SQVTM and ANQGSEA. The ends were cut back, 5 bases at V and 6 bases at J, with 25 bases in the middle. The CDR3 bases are TGCAGCGTTTTCCCCGATAGGCACGGGGAAGAGGATGGCTACACCTTC. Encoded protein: CSVFPDRHGEEDGYTF.

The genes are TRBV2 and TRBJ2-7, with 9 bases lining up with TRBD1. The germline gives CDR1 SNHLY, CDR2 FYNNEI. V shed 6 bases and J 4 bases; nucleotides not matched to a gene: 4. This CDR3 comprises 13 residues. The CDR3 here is CASRPGQGYEQYF. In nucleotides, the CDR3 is TGTGCCAGCAGGCCGGGACAGGGATACGAGCAGTACTTC.

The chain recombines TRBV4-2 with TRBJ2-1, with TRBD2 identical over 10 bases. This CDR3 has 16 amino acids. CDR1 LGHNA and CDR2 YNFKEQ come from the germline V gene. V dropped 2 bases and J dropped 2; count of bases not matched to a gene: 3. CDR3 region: CASSQLAGDPYNEQFF. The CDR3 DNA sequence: TGTGCCAGCAGCCAACTAGCGGGAGATCCCTACAATGAGCAGTTCTTC.

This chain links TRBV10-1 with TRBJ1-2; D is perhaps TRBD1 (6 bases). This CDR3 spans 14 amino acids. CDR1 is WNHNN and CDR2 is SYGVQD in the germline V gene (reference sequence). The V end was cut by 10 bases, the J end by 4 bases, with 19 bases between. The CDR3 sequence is CAIQRGGEFYGYTF. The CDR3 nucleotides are TGCGCCATCCAACGAGGGGGGGAATTCTATGGCTACACCTTC.

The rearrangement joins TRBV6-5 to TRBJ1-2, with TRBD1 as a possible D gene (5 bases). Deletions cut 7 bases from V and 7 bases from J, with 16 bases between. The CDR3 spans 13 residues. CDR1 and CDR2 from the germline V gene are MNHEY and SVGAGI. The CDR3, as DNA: TGTGCCAGCACCGGGGCAGGGATGTTTGGCTACACCTTC. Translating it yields CASTGAGMFGYTF.

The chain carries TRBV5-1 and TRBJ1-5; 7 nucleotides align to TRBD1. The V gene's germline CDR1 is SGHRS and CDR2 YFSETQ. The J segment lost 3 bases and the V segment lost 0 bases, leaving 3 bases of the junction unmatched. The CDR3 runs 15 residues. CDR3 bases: TGCGCCAGCAGCTTGGGGGGACAGATCAATCAGCCCCAGCATTTT. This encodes CASSLGGQINQPQHF.

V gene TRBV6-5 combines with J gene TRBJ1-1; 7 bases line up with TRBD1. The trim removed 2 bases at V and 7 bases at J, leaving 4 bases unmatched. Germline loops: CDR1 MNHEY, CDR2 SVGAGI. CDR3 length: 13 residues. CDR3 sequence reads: CASSYRTGGEAFF. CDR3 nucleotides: TGTGCCAGCAGTTACCGGACAGGTGGTGAAGCTTTCTTT.

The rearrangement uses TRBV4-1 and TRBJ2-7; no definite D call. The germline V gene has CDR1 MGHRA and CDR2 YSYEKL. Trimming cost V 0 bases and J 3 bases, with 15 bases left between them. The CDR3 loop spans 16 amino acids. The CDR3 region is CASSQDHPVWSYEQYF. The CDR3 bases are TGCGCCAGCAGCCAAGATCACCCAGTATGGAGCTACGAGCAGTACTTC.